These 6 T cell receptor beta chains originate from one sample sequenced in a study of blood T cells in healthy people across ages. Next came a second PCR, run for roughly 6 to 11 cycles, which used a sample-barcoded 5' primer along with a J-beta primer mix. TCRdb itself ran the 5' RACE reads through MiXCR, one entry per CDR3 protein. The table includes some 900,000 distinct CDR3 sequences, about 44% detected once. Material for sequencing was blood. These receptors were obtained from a man aged 30-40 years in good health.

This clonotype was detected once. The V gene is TRBV18, the J gene TRBJ2-3; 9 bases map to TRBD2. V trimming: 5 bases; J trimming: 1 base; junction bases outside the gene matches: 4. Germline lookup yields CDR1 KGHSH and CDR2 LQKENI. This CDR3 region has 15 residues. The CDR3: CASSSIAGGTDTQYF. The CDR3 DNA is TGTGCCAGCTCATCAATAGCGGGGGGCACAGATACGCAGTATTTT.

About this clonotype: One junction end disagrees with the germline gene, perhaps due to a read error. V is TRBV12-3 or TRBV12-4 and J is TRBJ1-6; D remains unclear. The CDR3 spans 14 residues. The CDR3 region is CAGSLAGNNSPLHF. The DNA of the CDR3 is TGTGCCGGCAGTTTAGCGGGAAATAATTCACCCCTCCACTTT.

The genes are TRBV28 and TRBJ1-2; D is undetermined. V was shortened by 4 bases and J by 2 bases, with 11 bases between the two germline ends. The CDR3 covers 14 residues. From germline, CDR1 is MDHEN and CDR2 SYDVKM. CDR3 bases: TGTGCCAGCAGTTCAGAGACGGGGAACTATGGCTACACCTTC. It encodes CASSSETGNYGYTF.

The chain links TRBV11-2 to TRBJ1-1; TRBD1 agrees at 7 bases. V was clipped by 0 bases and J by 8 bases; unmatched bases: 9. Germline assignment: CDR1 SGHAT and CDR2 FQNNGV. The CDR3 has 15 residues. The CDR3 coding sequence is TGTGCCAGCAGCTTAGATCCGGGAGGGGGCCGCGAAGCTTTCTTT. Its translation is CASSLDPGGGREAFF.

Many counts were recorded for this clonotype. This may arise from a read error, as a much more abundant clone is one base away. The rearrangement links TRBV7-8 to TRBJ2-7; D remains unclear. Per the germline V gene, CDR1 is SGHVS and CDR2 is FQNEAQ. This CDR3 spans 13 amino acids. Between the trimmed V and J ends, which lost 5 bases and 4 bases, there was a span of 12 bases. In DNA, the CDR3 is TGTGCCAGCAGCGTAGAGTCCAAATACGAGCAGTACTTC. Its protein product is CASSVESKYEQYF.

The genes are TRBV6-1 and TRBJ1-1; possibly TRBD1 for D (5 bases). CDR3 length: 17 amino acids. Germline CDR1 reads MNHNS; CDR2 reads SASEGT. The V gene lost 4 bases and the J gene lost 0 bases, with 18 bases spanning the gap. CDR3 amino acids: CASSGVRTGLMNTEAFF. The DNA for the CDR3 is TGTGCCAGCAGTGGGGTTAGAACAGGCCTCATGAACACTGAAGCTTTCTTT.